This entry describes one T cell receptor beta chain. What it recognizes is unknown. Other DNA sequences in this sample translate to the same CDR3. The sample belongs to a study of shared clonotypes between healthy human individuals. Some 29,000 T cell genomes (roughly 0.2 ug DNA) went into each sorted-subset replicate. In the study's own analysis: ImmunoSEQ output lacked quality scores and full-length reads, limiting matched filtering. Generated by immunoSEQ multiplex PCR, the TCRdb table keeps only in-frame clones and is missing some. That table is the source of V, J and clone size, and D and trimming were worked out from the DNA. The sample lists 2 million to 2.5 million clones, almost 96% occurring once. Overall study results and limits: An effect of sequencing depth on clonotype sharing among donors was expected. Blood was the only sampled material, and tissue repertoires likely differ.

Germline CDR1 GTSNPN, CDR2 SVGIG (reference sequence). This CDR3 is 13 amino acids long. V lost 4 bases and J lost 1, with 8 bases in between. The chain recombines TRBV30 with TRBJ1-3; TRBD1 might be the D (5 bases). The clonotype was recovered from a man between 18 and 29 years old in good health. The source material was naive CD4+ T cells sorted from blood. The subset is: CD45RA+ positively selected. The CDR3 loop is CAWTRGSGNTIYF. The CDR3 bases are TGTGCCTGGACGAGGGGATCTGGAAACACCATATATTTT.